Detailed here is one T cell receptor (beta chain). Germline lookup yields CDR1 MDHEN and CDR2 SYDVKM. The CDR3 contains 15 residues. Deletions cut 6 bases from V and 3 bases from J, with 15 bases between. A Seattle source enrolled patients during active infection and followed them longitudinally. Authors' analysis steps: Nucleated cell number was recorded as an estimate derived from reference gene primer amplification. TCRdb's table, derived via immunoSEQ multiplex PCR, lists solely in-frame clones and lacks some. That table furnishes V, J and clone size, whereas the DNA furnished D and trimming. The sample records 150,000 to 200,000 clones, around 86% being singletons. The data originate from a study of blood T cell repertoires in COVID-19. Study-wide background: Samples taken during acute and convalescent COVID-19 were collected in the United States, Italy and Spain. Sources were T cells, B-cell-depleted T cells, or PBMCs; the material itself was cDNA or gDNA.

The sequence came from a woman at least 80 years old with COVID-19, enrolled during active disease. The chain recombines TRBV28 with TRBJ2-1; D unclear. The specimen sequenced was peripheral blood. The CDR3 DNA follows: TGTGCCAGCAGCGACTCACTTCTGCGCTACAATGAGCAGTTCTTC. Amino acids: CASSDSLLRYNEQFF. Full variable domain (rest looked up from reference TRBV28 and TRBJ2-1): DVKVTQSSRYLVKRTGEKVFLECVQDMDHENMFWYRQDPGLGLRLIYFSYDVKMKEKGDIPEGYSVSREKKERFSLILESASTNQTSMYLCASSDSLLRYNEQFFGPGTRLTVL.